This passage covers 23 T cell receptor beta chains from one sample sequenced in a study of blood T cell repertoires in COVID-19. Measured with immunoSEQ multiplex PCR; TCRdb has only the in-frame clones, and not every one. The data hold 130,000 or so clones, with about 89% observed a single time. Sequenced input: peripheral blood. These receptors were taken from a man aged 55 to 70 with COVID-19, enrolled during active disease.

This clone was seen more than once but under ten times. V is TRBV4-2 and J is TRBJ2-5, with TRBD2 matching 10 bases. The CDR3 spans 16 residues. V lost 1 base to trimming and J lost 1 base; unmatched junction nucleotides: 3. Germline loops: CDR1 LGHNA, CDR2 YNFKEQ. The CDR3 DNA follows: TGTGCCAGCAGCCAAGGGAGCGGGGGGGCCCAAGAGACCCAGTACTTC. Its translation is CASSQGSGGAQETQYF.

This clone was recorded once. The chain couples TRBV6-5 to TRBJ1-5, with D hard to call. Trimming shortened V by 6 bases and J by 6 bases, and 18 bases separated the two germline ends. Germline CDR1 is MNHEY and CDR2 is SVGAGI. CDR3 length equals 15 residues. CDR3 protein: CASSLSREKSQPQHF. For the CDR3, the DNA is TGTGCCAGCAGCCTTTCCCGAGAAAAGTCTCAGCCCCAGCATTTT.

The CDR3 region is CASSDPGQGVGEQYF. Written as DNA, the CDR3 is TGTGCCAGCAGCGACCCGGGACAGGGGGTGGGAGAGCAGTACTTC. The chain carries TRBV9 and TRBJ2-7; 11 positions agree with TRBD1. This CDR3 is built from 15 residues. V was pared by 3 bases and J by 7 bases, with 9 bases of the junction left unmatched. The germline CDR1 and CDR2 sequences are SGDLS and YYNGEE. Drawing the rest from reference TRBV9 and TRBJ2-7, the complete variable domain is DSGVTQTPKHLITATGQRVTLRCSPRSGDLSVYWYQQSLDQGLQFLIQYYNGEERAKGNILERFSAQQFPDLHSELNLSSLELGDSALYFCASSDPGQGVGEQYFGPGTRLTVT.

CDR3 nucleotide sequence: TGCGCCAGCAGCTACGGGACACCAAATCAGCCCCAGCATTTT. It translates to CASSYGTPNQPQHF. This chain joins TRBV5-1 and TRBJ1-5; D might be TRBD1 (6 bases). CDR3 length equals 14 residues. The V gene lost 3 bases and the J gene lost 4 bases, with 11 bases spanning the gap. From germline, CDR1 is SGHRS and CDR2 YFSETQ.

This chain joins TRBV24-1 and TRBJ2-3; 7 bases are a match to TRBD2. The CDR3 extends over 15 amino acids. The germline CDR1 and CDR2 sequences are KGHDR and SFDVKD. V trimming: 3 bases; J trimming: 2 bases; junction bases outside the gene matches: 4. The CDR3 DNA sequence: TGTGCCACCAGTGATGCCGGGACTACCACAGATACGCAGTATTTT. Residues: CATSDAGTTTDTQYF.

The count of this clone is one. The chain joins TRBV19 to TRBJ1-2, with D maybe TRBD1 (5 bases). Germline assignment: CDR1 LNHDA and CDR2 SQIVND (reference sequence). The CDR3 is 14 amino acids. V lost 1 base to trimming and J lost 3 bases, with 9 bases between them. The CDR3 sequence is CASSIGARDYGYTF. Here the CDR3 DNA reads TGTGCCAGTAGTATAGGAGCCAGGGACTATGGCTACACCTTC. Drawing the rest from reference TRBV19 and TRBJ1-2, the complete variable domain is DGGITQSPKYLFRKEGQNVTLSCEQNLNHDAMYWYRQDPGQGLRLIYYSQIVNDFQKGDIAEGYSVSREKKESFPLTVTSAQKNPTAFYLCASSIGARDYGYTFGSGTRLTVV.

V usage is TRBV19 and J usage is TRBJ1-2; tentative D call: TRBD1 (6 bases). The CDR3 has 14 amino acids. Trimming took off 6 bases at V and 4 bases at J, with 15 bases between the two ends. Germline V gives CDR1 LNHDA, CDR2 SQIVND (reference sequence). The CDR3 reads CASRTTGSTYGYTF. The CDR3 DNA follows: TGTGCCAGTAGAACGACAGGTTCGACCTATGGCTACACCTTC.

This clone has a single count. The chain is built from TRBV4-1 and TRBJ1-2; tentative D call: TRBD1 (6 bases). The germline V gene has CDR1 MGHRA and CDR2 YSYEKL. The CDR3 length is 16 residues. Trimming shortened V by 5 bases and J by 5 bases, and 21 bases separated the two germline ends. CDR3 DNA sequence: TGCGCCAGCAGCTATCCCGCCGCCGCCAGGGGTTATGGCTACACCTTC. Amino acid sequence: CASSYPAAARGYGYTF.

This clone showed up just a few times. The chain uses TRBV6-2 or TRBV6-3 and TRBJ2-7; D is possibly TRBD2 (5 bases). From germline, CDR1 is MNHEY and CDR2 SVGEGT. The CDR3 runs 13 residues. V lost 2 bases, J lost 3 bases, and 8 bases lay in between. The CDR3 DNA is TGTGCCAGCAGTTACGGACTTTTCTACGAGCAGTACTTC. This gives the protein CASSYGLFYEQYF.

V and J are TRBV5-4 and TRBJ1-2, with TRBD1 matching over 7 bases. CDR1 is SGHNT and CDR2 is YYREEE in the germline V gene (reference sequence). J gave up 7 bases and V 0 bases, and 0 bases lay outside the gene matches. The CDR3 sequence is 12 residues long. This CDR3 is CASSLDRGGYTF. The CDR3 nucleotides read TGTGCCAGCAGCTTGGACAGGGGTGGCTACACCTTC. Supplemented by reference TRBV5-4 and TRBJ1-2, the full variable domain reads ETGVTQSPTHLIKTRGQQVTLRCSSQSGHNTVSWYQQALGQGPQFIFQYYREEENGRGNFPPRFSGLQFPNYSSELNVNALELDDSALYLCASSLDRGGYTFGSGTRLTVV.

The CDR3 sequence is CASSENKNTEAFF. CDR3 DNA: TGTGCCAGCAGCGAAAACAAGAACACTGAAGCTTTCTTT. The V call is TRBV21-1, the J call TRBJ1-1; the table gives TRBD1 as D, unverified against the DNA. TRBV21-1 is tagged as a pseudogene. The CDR3 covers 13 residues.

The chain uses TRBV9 and TRBJ1-2; TRBD1 agrees at 12 bases. V lost 3 bases, J lost 5 bases, and 5 bases stayed unmatched. CDR3 length: 15 residues. The germline gives CDR1 SGDLS, CDR2 YYNGEE. The CDR3 coding sequence is TGTGCCAGCAGCGCGACGGGACAGGGGGCGTATGGCTACACCTTC. It is translated as CASSATGQGAYGYTF.

The chain joins TRBV4-2 to TRBJ2-1, with 10 bases matching TRBD2. V was clipped by 0 bases and J by 5 bases; unmatched bases: 1. The length of the CDR3 is 15 residues. The germline CDR1 and CDR2 sequences are LGHNA and YNFKEQ. The CDR3 sequence is CASSQEAGGNNEQFF. The CDR3 nucleotides are TGTGCCAGCAGCCAAGAAGCGGGGGGGAACAATGAGCAGTTCTTC.

The chain is built from TRBV12-3 or TRBV12-4 and TRBJ1-1; D is uncertain. The CDR3 is 12 amino acids. With 5 bases removed from V and 7 bases from J, the gap between germline ends came to 11 bases. DNA of the CDR3: TGTGCCAGCAGTCTTTCGGGAGTTGAAGCTTTCTTT. This sequence encodes CASSLSGVEAFF.

The chain couples TRBV29-1 to TRBJ2-5; 7 bases are a match to TRBD2. Trimming cost V 0 bases and J 5 bases; bases outside gene matches: 18. CDR1 SQVTM and CDR2 ANQGSEA come from the germline V gene. The CDR3 consists of 18 residues. The CDR3 loop reads CSVEEPDPAGGIDETQYF. CDR3 bases: TGCAGCGTTGAAGAACCGGACCCTGCCGGGGGGATTGACGAGACCCAGTACTTC.

The chain combines TRBV6-5 with TRBJ1-1, with TRBD1 identical over 7 bases. This CDR3 is 13 amino acids long. With 0 bases clipped from V and 6 bases from J, the junction kept 1 base outside the gene matches. Looked up from germline, CDR1 is MNHEY and CDR2 is SVGAGI. The CDR3, as DNA: TGTGCCAGCAGTTACTCGGGGACAGCTGAAGCTTTCTTT. Translation: CASSYSGTAEAFF.

V is TRBV11-2 and J is TRBJ1-1, with TRBD1 matching over 10 bases. The CDR3 is 16 residues long. The trim removed 5 bases at V and 1 base at J, leaving 7 bases unmatched. CDR1 is SGHAT, CDR2 FQNNGV, per germline. For the CDR3, the DNA is TGTGCCAGCAGCCCCATCCGGACAGGGGGGAACACTGAAGCTTTCTTT. This codes for CASSPIRTGGNTEAFF.

The chain carries TRBV6-2 or TRBV6-3 and TRBJ2-7, with D unclear. The CDR3 length is 12 residues. CDR1 and CDR2 (germline): MNHEY, SVGEGT. Trimming stripped 6 bases from V and 0 bases from J, with 6 bases between. The CDR3 coding sequence is TGTGCCAGCAGCATTAGCTCCTACGAGCAGTACTTC. Amino acids: CASSISSYEQYF.

This rearrangement joins TRBV10-3 to TRBJ2-7; 7 nucleotides align to TRBD2. From germline, CDR1 is ENHRY and CDR2 SYGVKD. There are 13 residues in the CDR3. J was trimmed by 0 bases and V by 10 bases; bases with no gene match: 6. CDR3 residues: CATQRGRSYEQYF. The CDR3 coding sequence is TGTGCCACGCAGCGGGGTCGCTCCTACGAGCAGTACTTC.

Here the CDR3 reads CASSDQIQTATYNSPLHF. The CDR3 bases are TGCGCCAGCAGCGATCAGATACAGACAGCCACCTATAATTCACCCCTCCACTTT. The chain uses TRBV5-1 and TRBJ1-6; maybe TRBD1 (5 bases). Germline CDR1 SGHRS, CDR2 YFSETQ. The CDR3 has 18 residues. V was cut by 4 bases and J by 2 bases, with 19 bases left in between.

This clone was recorded once. The chain has TRBV19 and TRBJ1-1, with a weak D call TRBD1 (5 bases). CDR1 LNHDA and CDR2 SQIVND come from the germline V gene (reference sequence). The CDR3 has 14 residues. V gave up 9 bases and J gave up 1 base, with 15 bases separating them. The chain's CDR3 is CARHRKPQNTEAFF. CDR3 nucleotide sequence: TGTGCCAGGCACAGGAAACCTCAGAACACTGAAGCTTTCTTT.

The chain joins TRBV27 to TRBJ2-7; 12 bases are shared with TRBD1. Germline lookup yields CDR1 MNHEY and CDR2 SMNVEV (reference sequence). Unmatched junction bases numbered 6, after V lost 7 bases and J lost 8 bases. This CDR3 has 13 amino acids. In DNA form, the CDR3 reads TGTGCCAGCAATTGGGACAGGGGGCTTCAGCAGTACTTC. As protein: CASNWDRGLQQYF.

V usage is TRBV9 and J usage is TRBJ2-5, with D maybe TRBD2 (6 bases). The V end lost 2 bases, the J end lost 2 bases, and 10 bases lay between the germline ends. The CDR3 covers 14 residues. Germline values: CDR1 SGDLS, CDR2 YYNGEE. CDR3 nucleotides: TGTGCCAGCAGCGTGGGAGGCCCGCAAGAGACCCAGTACTTC. As protein: CASSVGGPQETQYF.